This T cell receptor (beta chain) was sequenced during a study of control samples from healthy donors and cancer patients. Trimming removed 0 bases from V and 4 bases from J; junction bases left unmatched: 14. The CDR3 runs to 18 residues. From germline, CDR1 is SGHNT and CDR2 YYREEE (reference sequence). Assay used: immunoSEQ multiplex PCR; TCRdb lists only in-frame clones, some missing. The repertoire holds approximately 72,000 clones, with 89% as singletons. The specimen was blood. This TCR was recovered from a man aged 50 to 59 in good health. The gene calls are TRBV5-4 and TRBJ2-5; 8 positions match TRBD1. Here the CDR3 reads CASSLAPAVGQGGETQYF. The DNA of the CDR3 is TGTGCCAGCAGCTTGGCCCCGGCCGTCGGACAGGGAGGAGAGACCCAGTACTTC.